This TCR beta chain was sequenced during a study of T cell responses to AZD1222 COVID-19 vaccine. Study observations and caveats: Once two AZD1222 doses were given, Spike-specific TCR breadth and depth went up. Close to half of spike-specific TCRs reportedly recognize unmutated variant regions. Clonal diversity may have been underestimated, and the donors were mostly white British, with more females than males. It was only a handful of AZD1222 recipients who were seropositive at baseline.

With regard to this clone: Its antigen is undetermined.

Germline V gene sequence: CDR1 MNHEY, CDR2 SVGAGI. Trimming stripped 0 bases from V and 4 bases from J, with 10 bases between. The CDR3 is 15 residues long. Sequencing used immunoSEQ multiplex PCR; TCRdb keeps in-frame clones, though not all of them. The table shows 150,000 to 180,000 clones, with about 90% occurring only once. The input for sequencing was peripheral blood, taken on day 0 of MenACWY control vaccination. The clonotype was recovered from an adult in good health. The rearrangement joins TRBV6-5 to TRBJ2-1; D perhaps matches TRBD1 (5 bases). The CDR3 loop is CASSYSRTPYNEQFF. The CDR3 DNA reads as TGTGCCAGCAGTTACTCGAGGACACCTTACAATGAGCAGTTCTTC.